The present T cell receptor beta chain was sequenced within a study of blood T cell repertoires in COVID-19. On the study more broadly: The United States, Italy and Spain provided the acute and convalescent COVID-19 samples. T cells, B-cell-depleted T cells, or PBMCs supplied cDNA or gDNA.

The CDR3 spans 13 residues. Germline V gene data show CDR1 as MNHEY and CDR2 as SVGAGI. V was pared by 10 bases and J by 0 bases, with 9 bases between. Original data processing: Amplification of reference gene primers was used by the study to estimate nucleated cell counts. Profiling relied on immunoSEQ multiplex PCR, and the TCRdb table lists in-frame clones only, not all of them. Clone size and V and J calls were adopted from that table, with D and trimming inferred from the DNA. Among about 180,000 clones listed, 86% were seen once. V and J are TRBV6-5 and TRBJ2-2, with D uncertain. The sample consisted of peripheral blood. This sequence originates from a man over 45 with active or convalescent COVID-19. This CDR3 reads CANKTPNTGELFF. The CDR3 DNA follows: TGTGCCAACAAGACACCGAACACCGGGGAGCTGTTTTTT.